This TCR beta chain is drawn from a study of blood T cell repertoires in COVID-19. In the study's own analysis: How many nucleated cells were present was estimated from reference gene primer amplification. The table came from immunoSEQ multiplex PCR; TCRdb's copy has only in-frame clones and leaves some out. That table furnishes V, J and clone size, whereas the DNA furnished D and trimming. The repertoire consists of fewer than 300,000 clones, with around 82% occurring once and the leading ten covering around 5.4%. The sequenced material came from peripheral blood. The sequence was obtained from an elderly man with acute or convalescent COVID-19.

This CDR3 reads CASGPGLAVAGELFF. The CDR3 DNA reads as TGTGCTAGTGGTCCAGGACTAGCAGTGGCGGGGGAGCTGTTTTTT. The rearrangement uses TRBV12-5 and TRBJ2-2; 8 positions agree with TRBD2. This CDR3 region has 15 residues. V lost 5 bases to trimming and J lost 8 bases; unmatched junction nucleotides: 10. Germline V CDR1 and CDR2: LGHNT, FRNRAP.